This T cell receptor beta chain came from a study of T-cell memory formation after mild COVID-19. The overall study: The study found TCR clusters largely donor specific.

It was 5'RACE with constant-segment primers that produced the TCR alpha and TCR beta cDNA libraries, which carried sample barcodes and UMIs. TCRdb called the 5' RACE reads again in MiXCR, with one record for every CDR3 protein. The sample has just over 150,000 distinct CDR3 sequences; roughly 31% are singletons. CDR3 length equals 17 residues. Deletions cut 1 base from V and 4 bases from J, with 16 bases between. The V gene's germline CDR1 is MNHNS and CDR2 SASEGT. This clonotype was counted a single time. The sequence came from an adult woman who had mild COVID-19 (a few samples of this study predate the infection). Cell type and time point are not known. Sequenced material: PBMCs or a T cell subset sorted from them (not recorded which). The chain carries TRBV6-1 and TRBJ1-4; the D gene is possibly TRBD1 (5 bases). The CDR3 nucleotides are TGTGCCAGCAGTGAAGGTTACGGGACGGCAAGTAATGAAAAACTGTTTTTT. Amino acids: CASSEGYGTASNEKLFF.